The 2 T cell receptor beta chains in this list originate from one sample, sequenced in a study of cytomegalovirus exposure and HLA in healthy donors. The table came from immunoSEQ multiplex PCR; TCRdb's copy has only in-frame clones and leaves some out. The sample lists about 330,000 clones; roughly 85% were seen once. Sequenced input: PBMCs. The receptors here all came from a woman aged 18-30 years in good health and CMV-seronegative.

The CDR3 region is CASSLGGDTGNTIYF. CDR3 nucleotide sequence: TGTGCCAGCAGCTTAGGAGGGGACACTGGAAACACCATATATTTT. The chain combines TRBV7-9 with TRBJ1-3; TRBD1 is a possible D gene (6 bases). Looked up from germline, CDR1 is SEHNR and CDR2 is FQNEAQ (reference sequence). V lost 1 base, J lost 2 bases, and 9 bases lay in between. The CDR3 totals 15 residues. The complete variable domain, with remaining parts taken from reference TRBV7-9 and TRBJ1-3, reads DTGVSQNPRHKITKRGQNVTFRCDPISEHNRLYWYRQTLGQGPEFLTYFQNEAQLEKSRLLSDRFSAERPKGSFSTLEIQRTEQGDSAMYLCASSLGGDTGNTIYFGEGSWLTVV.

The count of this clone is one. J is TRBJ2-5 and V is TRBV20-1; perhaps TRBD1 as D (5 bases). This CDR3 has 11 residues. The ends were cut back, 6 bases at V and 5 bases at J, with 10 bases in the middle. Looked up from germline, CDR1 is DFQATT and CDR2 is SNEGSKA (reference sequence). The CDR3 is CSALKGETQYF. The CDR3 DNA reads as TGCAGTGCCCTTAAGGGGGAGACCCAGTACTTC.